This TCR beta chain originates from a study of CD8 T cells in ankylosing spondylitis. Broader study findings: Significant enrichment of disease-linked clones was reported in matched ankylosing spondylitis synovial fluid. Characteristic, it appeared, of ankylosing spondylitis blood was a TCR beta motif of roughly eight highly homologous variants. Earlier work had already found some motif variants in reactive arthritis synovial fluid and blood.

This clonotype was detected only a few times. Antigen unknown. The CDR3 extends over 16 amino acids. CDR1 is LGHNA and CDR2 is YNFKEQ in the germline V gene. Trimming shortened V by 3 bases and J by 5 bases, and 19 bases separated the two germline ends. TCR beta libraries were made by quantitative 5'-RACE with molecular barcodes. TCRdb re-called the 5' RACE reads through MiXCR, storing one row per CDR3 protein. The sample yields about 440,000 distinct CDR3 sequences, about 15% seen once. The sample consisted of blood, either unsorted or a sorted T cell fraction (not recorded which). This chain links TRBV4-2 with TRBJ1-2; weak D call: TRBD1 (6 bases). The clonotype originates from a male donor with ankylosing spondylitis. The CDR3 DNA reads TGTGCCAGCAGCCAGGCTACAGGGAGACAGACTTATGGCTACACCTTC. Translation gives CASSQATGRQTYGYTF.